This passage covers 2 T cell receptor beta chains from one sample sequenced in a study of lymphopenia after photon versus proton radiotherapy. This table comes from immunoSEQ multiplex PCR, and its TCRdb copy is limited to in-frame clones, with some not included. Of thousands of clones in the sample, around 84% are singletons; the top ten hold around 50%. The sequenced sample was peripheral blood, obtained from a patient treated with photon-based radiotherapy. These receptors were taken from a man aged 25-45 years with gastric cancer.

The chain is built from TRBV11-3 and TRBJ2-5; TRBD2 matches 9 bases. Germline values: CDR1 SGHNT, CDR2 YENEEA. Trimming at V came to 1 base and at J to 1 base, leaving 7 bases not matched to a gene. This CDR3 is built from 17 residues. Written as DNA, the CDR3 is TGTGCCAGCAGCTTAGTTTGGCGGGAGGGAGGCCAAGAGACCCAGTACTTC. Its protein is CASSLVWREGGQETQYF.

J is TRBJ1-4 and V is TRBV10-3; no firm D call. Germline V gene data show CDR1 as ENHRY and CDR2 as SYGVKD. The CDR3 is made up of 13 amino acids. V was clipped by 3 bases and J by 11 bases, with 13 bases between them. CDR3 DNA: TGTGCCATCAGTGAATCCGCCCGGGTCAAACTGTTTTTT. The encoded protein is CAISESARVKLFF.